A single T cell receptor (beta chain) is shown here with its context. Here immunoSEQ multiplex PCR was the method, and the copy in TCRdb shows in-frame clones only, minus some. The table has more than 85,000 clones, over 80% seen once. These data come from a study of siplizumab effects on memory and regulatory T cells. CDR1 is SNHLY and CDR2 is FYNNEI in the germline V gene. The CDR3 is 16 residues long. Trimming stripped 4 bases from V and 1 base from J, with 14 bases between. The specimen sequenced was CD4+ T cells sorted from blood. The chain recombines TRBV2 with TRBJ2-1, with D maybe TRBD2 (5 bases). This sequence was found in a human donor in good health. In DNA, the CDR3 is TGTGCCAGCAGTGTCCGAGACTACCCTTCCTACAATGAGCAGTTCTTC. This sequence encodes CASSVRDYPSYNEQFF.